The rows below give T cell receptor beta chains drawn from one sample of a study of response to subunit inactivated influenza vaccine. TCRdb reprocessed the RT-PCR reads via MiXCR and lists one record per CDR3 protein. The table shows 610,000 or so distinct CDR3 sequences, with 14% occurring only once. The sample here was PBMCs from blood, taken 12 days after vaccination. The receptors were gathered from a man aged 45-65 years who received an inactivated influenza vaccine. Each CDR3 is given with its conserved first and last residue. Each record gives: CDR3 length, J gene, clone size, D gene, V gene, CDR3 DNA, CDR3 protein. A D gene is named only where the DNA matches it firmly. Some rows have no size entry. The others give once, few or many, or a class for an expanded clone.

cdr3_length: 15
j_call: TRBJ2-7
clone_size: -
d_call: -
v_call: TRBV4-3
cdr3_nt: TGCGCCAGCACCTTAGAGTGGCAGAGCTCCTACGAGCAGTACTTC
cdr3_aa: CASTLEWQSSYEQYF

cdr3_length: 15
j_call: TRBJ2-5
clone_size: -
d_call: TRBD2
v_call: TRBV14
cdr3_nt: TGTGCCAGCAGCCAAAGGCGGGAGCCAGGGGAGACCCAGTACTTC
cdr3_aa: CASSQRREPGETQYF

cdr3_length: 12
j_call: TRBJ1-1
clone_size: -
d_call: -
v_call: TRBV28
cdr3_nt: TGTGCCAGCAGCGCACAGGGAGTTGAAGCTTTCTTT
cdr3_aa: CASSAQGVEAFF

cdr3_length: 13
j_call: TRBJ2-1
clone_size: -
d_call: -
v_call: TRBV2
cdr3_nt: TGTGCCAGCGGGCCAAACAATTACAATGAGCAGTTCTTC
cdr3_aa: CASGPNNYNEQFF

cdr3_length: 16
j_call: TRBJ2-6
clone_size: few
d_call: -
v_call: TRBV7-2
cdr3_nt: TGTGCCAGCAGCCGGACTCTAAGCTCTGGGGCCAACGTCCTGACTTTC
cdr3_aa: CASSRTLSSGANVLTF

cdr3_length: 15
j_call: TRBJ2-1
clone_size: few
d_call: -
v_call: TRBV7-9
cdr3_nt: TGTGCCAGCAGCACGGACAGTCTCTTCCCCAATGAGCAGTTCTTC
cdr3_aa: CASSTDSLFPNEQFF

cdr3_length: 15
j_call: TRBJ1-6
clone_size: -
d_call: TRBD1
v_call: TRBV5-1
cdr3_nt: TGCGCCAGCAGCTCTGACAGGGCTCGGGGGTCACCCCTCCACTTT
cdr3_aa: CASSSDRARGSPLHF

cdr3_length: 15
j_call: TRBJ1-6
clone_size: -
d_call: -
v_call: TRBV18
cdr3_nt: TGTGCCAGCTCTAGCCGGACTGCAGATAATTCACCCCTCCACTTT
cdr3_aa: CASSSRTADNSPLHF

cdr3_length: 14
j_call: TRBJ2-7
clone_size: -
d_call: -
v_call: TRBV14
cdr3_nt: TGTGCCAGCAGCCAAGATTTTCTAGTGGGCGAGCAGTACTTC
cdr3_aa: CASSQDFLVGEQYF

cdr3_length: 13
j_call: TRBJ1-5
clone_size: -
d_call: TRBD1
v_call: TRBV20-1
cdr3_nt: TGCAGTGCCAAGGGACAGGGGAGTCAGCCCCAGCATTTT
cdr3_aa: CSAKGQGSQPQHF

cdr3_length: 15
j_call: TRBJ1-2
clone_size: few
d_call: -
v_call: TRBV20-1
cdr3_nt: TGCAGTGCTCCAGGGTTGAGGGGGGTCGGCTATAGCTACACCTTC
cdr3_aa: CSAPGLRGVGYSYTF

cdr3_length: 16
j_call: TRBJ2-7
clone_size: -
d_call: TRBD2
v_call: TRBV6-5
cdr3_nt: TGTGCCAGCAGTTACGCTCGAGCGGGAGTCATCCACGAGCAGTACTTC
cdr3_aa: CASSYARAGVIHEQYF

cdr3_length: 17
j_call: TRBJ2-3
clone_size: few
d_call: -
v_call: TRBV27
cdr3_nt: TGTGCCAGCAGTCCGTATTCCGCTCGTGGGGGCACAGATACGCAGTATTTT
cdr3_aa: CASSPYSARGGTDTQYF

cdr3_length: 16
j_call: TRBJ2-7
clone_size: few
d_call: TRBD2
v_call: TRBV4-2
cdr3_nt: TGTGCCAGCAGCCAAGATGCGGGACTAGCCTGGGACGAGCAGTACTTC
cdr3_aa: CASSQDAGLAWDEQYF

cdr3_length: 14
j_call: TRBJ1-5
clone_size: few
d_call: -
v_call: TRBV4-3
cdr3_nt: TGCGCCAGCAGCCACGCAGTAGGCAATCAGCCCCAGCATTTT
cdr3_aa: CASSHAVGNQPQHF

cdr3_length: 16
j_call: TRBJ1-4
clone_size: -
d_call: -
v_call: TRBV19
cdr3_nt: TGTGCCAGTAGTCAAAGGACAGCCGGAGGACAAGAAAAACTGTTTTTT
cdr3_aa: CASSQRTAGGQEKLFF

cdr3_length: 14
j_call: TRBJ2-3
clone_size: many
d_call: TRBD2
v_call: TRBV27
cdr3_nt: TGTGCCAGCAGTTTTCGGGGGGTGGCAGATACGCAGTATTTT
cdr3_aa: CASSFRGVADTQYF

cdr3_length: 17
j_call: TRBJ2-7
clone_size: few
d_call: TRBD1
v_call: TRBV7-9
cdr3_nt: TGTGCCAGCAGCTTAGAGGATGGGGACAGGCCCTCCTACGAGCAGTACTTC
cdr3_aa: CASSLEDGDRPSYEQYF

cdr3_length: 16
j_call: TRBJ2-3
clone_size: once
d_call: TRBD2
v_call: TRBV4-2
cdr3_nt: TGTGCCAGCAGCCAGGTAGCGGGGGACAACACAGATACGCAGTATTTT
cdr3_aa: CASSQVAGDNTDTQYF

cdr3_length: 14
j_call: TRBJ2-1
clone_size: -
d_call: -
v_call: TRBV2
cdr3_nt: TGTGCCGGGGCGGGCCGTACCCTATACAATGAGCAGTTCTTC
cdr3_aa: CAGAGRTLYNEQFF

cdr3_length: 14
j_call: TRBJ2-7
clone_size: few
d_call: -
v_call: TRBV6-5
cdr3_nt: TGTGCCAGCAGTTACCGCGGGTTGGCCTACGAGCAGTACTTC
cdr3_aa: CASSYRGLAYEQYF

cdr3_length: 13
j_call: TRBJ1-6
clone_size: -
d_call: -
v_call: TRBV6-2/TRBV6-3
cdr3_nt: TGTGCCATCAAGGGGTATGCGGATTCACCCCTCCACTTT
cdr3_aa: CAIKGYADSPLHF

cdr3_length: 20
j_call: TRBJ2-1
clone_size: many
d_call: TRBD2
v_call: TRBV12-3/TRBV12-4
cdr3_nt: TGTGCCAGCAGTCTGGCGTTGGGGAGGCGGGAGGGTAGCTCCTACAATGAGCAGTTCTTC
cdr3_aa: CASSLALGRREGSSYNEQFF

cdr3_length: 14
j_call: TRBJ1-4
clone_size: few
d_call: -
v_call: TRBV15
cdr3_nt: TGTGCCACCAGCAGGGACAAAGCGAATGAAAAACTGTTTTTT
cdr3_aa: CATSRDKANEKLFF

cdr3_length: 15
j_call: TRBJ2-5
clone_size: few
d_call: TRBD1
v_call: TRBV9
cdr3_nt: TGTGCCAGCAGCGCCCATCGGGACAGACAAGAGACCCAGTACTTC
cdr3_aa: CASSAHRDRQETQYF

cdr3_length: 16
j_call: TRBJ2-2
clone_size: -
d_call: -
v_call: TRBV4-3
cdr3_nt: TGCGCCAGCAGCCAAGATTACGCACAGAACACCGGGGAGCTGTTTTTT
cdr3_aa: CASSQDYAQNTGELFF

cdr3_length: 13
j_call: TRBJ2-1
clone_size: -
d_call: -
v_call: TRBV14
cdr3_nt: TGTGCCAGCAGCCCCGATTGGGGCAATGAGCAGTTCTTC
cdr3_aa: CASSPDWGNEQFF

cdr3_length: 14
j_call: TRBJ2-7
clone_size: few
d_call: -
v_call: TRBV27
cdr3_nt: TGTGCCAGCAGTTTAGTGGCAGGGGACTACGAGCAGTACTTC
cdr3_aa: CASSLVAGDYEQYF

cdr3_length: 12
j_call: TRBJ2-3
clone_size: few
d_call: -
v_call: TRBV29-1
cdr3_nt: TGCAGCGTTGAAGATCTTGGCGATACGCAGTATTTT
cdr3_aa: CSVEDLGDTQYF

cdr3_length: 13
j_call: TRBJ2-2
clone_size: -
d_call: -
v_call: TRBV6-2/TRBV6-3
cdr3_nt: TGTGCCAGCAGTTTTAAGCAGGGCGGGGAGCTGTTTTTT
cdr3_aa: CASSFKQGGELFF

cdr3_length: 16
j_call: TRBJ2-5
clone_size: -
d_call: TRBD2
v_call: TRBV20-1
cdr3_nt: TGCAGTGCTAGAGATCATCTTGCGGGAGGTGGGGAGACCCAGTACTTC
cdr3_aa: CSARDHLAGGGETQYF

cdr3_length: 14
j_call: TRBJ2-7
clone_size: few
d_call: -
v_call: TRBV12-3/TRBV12-4
cdr3_nt: TGTGCCAGCAACAGAGAGGGGACATCCCTCGAGCAGTACTTC
cdr3_aa: CASNREGTSLEQYF

cdr3_length: 16
j_call: TRBJ2-7
clone_size: few
d_call: -
v_call: TRBV5-1
cdr3_nt: TGCGCCAGCAGTCGGCCCCCGGGACGGGTCGAGAGGGAGCAGTACTTC
cdr3_aa: CASSRPPGRVEREQYF

cdr3_length: 15
j_call: TRBJ1-3
clone_size: few
d_call: -
v_call: TRBV28
cdr3_nt: TGTGCCAGCAGTAGACAGACCTTCTCTGGAAACACCATATATTTT
cdr3_aa: CASSRQTFSGNTIYF

cdr3_length: 15
j_call: TRBJ2-7
clone_size: few
d_call: TRBD2
v_call: TRBV28
cdr3_nt: TGTGCCAGCAGGCCCGGACTAGCGGGCCCCTACGAGCAGTACTTC
cdr3_aa: CASRPGLAGPYEQYF